This T cell receptor (beta chain) was retrieved from a study of technical replicates of blood from a few donors (dated by TCRdb to the late 2010s). Library preparation was by the immunoSEQ multiplex PCR assay. The table was pulled from immuneACCESS by TCRdb, which kept in-frame rearrangements only. Such tables lose some clones; where checked, under half of the loss comes from unresolved V genes, and the rest has no known cause. The sample includes 74,000 or so clones, with roughly 97% observed a single time. Together, the top ten hold roughly 0.34% of the sample. The germline V gene provides CDR1 MRHNA and CDR2 SNTAGT. Trimming leaves V shorter by 9 bases and J shorter by 3 bases, with the junction holding 5 bases beyond the gene matches. The CDR3 sequence holds 13 residues, the cysteine and phenylalanine included. The read is trimmed to its CDR3 DNA, 39 bases read in frame from base 1. Concerning this clone itself: Its specific antigen is unknown. No per-base quality is available; no much larger clone lies one base away.

Sequenced: T cells isolated from PBMCs. Here the chain combines TRBV6-4 and TRBJ2-1; 7 bases in the junction line up with TRBD1. The receptor was derived from a human donor in good health. Here is the DNA: TGTGCCAGACAGGGGCGTTTCTACAATGAGCAGTTCTTC. Translated, it gives CARQGRFYNEQFF.